The sequence of this TCR beta chain was determined in a study of T cell responses to AZD1222 COVID-19 vaccine. At the level of the study: The study pooled second doses at about 4 or about 12 weeks.

TCRdb's copy holds only in-frame clones and misses some; the assay was immunoSEQ multiplex PCR. This table holds about 76,000 clones, over 75% found once. V lost 0 bases, J lost 4 bases, and 1 base stayed unmatched. The germline V gene encodes CDR1 SGHRS and CDR2 YFSETQ. CDR3 length equals 15 residues. This sample comprised peripheral blood, obtained on day 0 of AZD1222 vaccination. This sequence joins TRBV5-1 and TRBJ1-6; 7 nucleotides agree with TRBD1. The receptor was isolated from an adult in good health. The CDR3 DNA sequence: TGCGCCAGCAGCTTGGACAGGGGTTATAATTCACCCCTCCACTTT. It specifies CASSLDRGYNSPLHF.